This TCR beta chain is from a study of blood T cell repertoires in COVID-19. The wider study: Sites in the United States, Italy and Spain provided acute and convalescent COVID-19 samples. T cells, B-cell-depleted T cells, or PBMCs provided the cDNA or gDNA that served as material.

The length of the CDR3 is 14 residues. Germline V lookup: CDR1 MDHEN, CDR2 SYDVKM. The V segment lost 8 bases and the J segment 11 bases; nucleotides outside the gene matches: 15. This table comes from immunoSEQ multiplex PCR, and its TCRdb copy is limited to in-frame clones, with some not included. The table records 65,000 to 90,000 clones, around 82% of them present only once. The chain combines TRBV28 with TRBJ2-1; 7 bases fit TRBD2. Sequenced material: peripheral blood. The receptor comes from a man aged 55-75 years with acute or convalescent COVID-19. The CDR3 is CASSSGGPRLQQFF. The CDR3 DNA sequence: TGTGCCAGCTCCTCGGGGGGACCTAGACTCCAGCAGTTCTTC.